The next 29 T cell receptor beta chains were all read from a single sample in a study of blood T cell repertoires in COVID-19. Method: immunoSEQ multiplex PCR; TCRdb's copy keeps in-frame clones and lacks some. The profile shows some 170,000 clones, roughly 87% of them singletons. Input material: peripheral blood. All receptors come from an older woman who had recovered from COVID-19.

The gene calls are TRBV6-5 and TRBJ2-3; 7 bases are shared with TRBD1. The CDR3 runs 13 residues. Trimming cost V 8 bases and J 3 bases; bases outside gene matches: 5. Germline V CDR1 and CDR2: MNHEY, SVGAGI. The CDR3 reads CASGNRGTDTQYF. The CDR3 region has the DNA TGTGCCAGCGGAAACAGGGGAACAGATACGCAGTATTTT.

The CDR3 DNA follows: TGTGCCAGCAGAGCGTCCCCCCCGCGGGAAAAACTGTTTTTT. Translation: CASRASPPREKLFF. This sequence joins TRBV21-1 and TRBJ1-4. TRBV21-1 is classified as a pseudogene. This CDR3 is built from 14 residues.

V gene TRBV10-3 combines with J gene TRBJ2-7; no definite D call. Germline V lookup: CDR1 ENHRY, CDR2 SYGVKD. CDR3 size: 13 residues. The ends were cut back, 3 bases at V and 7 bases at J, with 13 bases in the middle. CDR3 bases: TGTGCCATCAGTGATGATGGCTTGGAGGAGCAGTACTTC. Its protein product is CAISDDGLEEQYF.

DNA for the CDR3: TGTGCCAGCATGCCGGGGGTCGAGCAACTAGGGGCAACTAATGAAAAACTGTTTTTT. Encoded protein: CASMPGVEQLGATNEKLFF. The chain couples TRBV27 to TRBJ1-4, with D perhaps matching TRBD1 (5 bases). The V and J ends lost 7 bases and 0 bases respectively, with 24 bases between them. Germline CDR1 is MNHEY and CDR2 is SMNVEV (reference sequence). The CDR3 sequence is 19 residues long.

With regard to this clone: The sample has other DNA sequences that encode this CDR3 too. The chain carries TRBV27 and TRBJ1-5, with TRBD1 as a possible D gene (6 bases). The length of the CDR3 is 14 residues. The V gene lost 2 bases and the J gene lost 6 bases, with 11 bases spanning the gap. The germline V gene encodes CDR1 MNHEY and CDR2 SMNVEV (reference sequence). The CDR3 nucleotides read TGTGCCAGCAGTTTAACAGGGCCGGGTCAGCCCCAGCATTTT. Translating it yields CASSLTGPGQPQHF.

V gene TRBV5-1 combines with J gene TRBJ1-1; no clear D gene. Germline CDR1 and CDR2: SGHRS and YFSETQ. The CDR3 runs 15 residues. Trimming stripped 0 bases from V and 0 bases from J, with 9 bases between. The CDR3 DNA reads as TGCGCCAGCAGCTTGGGGCTGAACCTGAACACTGAAGCTTTCTTT. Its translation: CASSLGLNLNTEAFF.

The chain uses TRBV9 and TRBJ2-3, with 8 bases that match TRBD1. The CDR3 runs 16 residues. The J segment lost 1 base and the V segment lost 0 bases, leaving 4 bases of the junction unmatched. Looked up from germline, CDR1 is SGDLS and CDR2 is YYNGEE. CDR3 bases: TGTGCCAGCAGCGTAGCTGGGGGACAGGGCACAGATACGCAGTATTTT. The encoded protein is CASSVAGGQGTDTQYF. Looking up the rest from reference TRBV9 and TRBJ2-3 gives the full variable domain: DSGVTQTPKHLITATGQRVTLRCSPRSGDLSVYWYQQSLDQGLQFLIQYYNGEERAKGNILERFSAQQFPDLHSELNLSSLELGDSALYFCASSVAGGQGTDTQYFGPGTRLTVL.

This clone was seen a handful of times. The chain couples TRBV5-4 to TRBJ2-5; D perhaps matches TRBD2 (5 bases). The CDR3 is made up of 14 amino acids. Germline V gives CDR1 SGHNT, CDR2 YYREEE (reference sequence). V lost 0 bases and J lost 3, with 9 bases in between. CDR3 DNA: TGTGCCAGCAGCTTGGGCGGGCAGAAAGAGACCCAGTACTTC. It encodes CASSLGGQKETQYF.

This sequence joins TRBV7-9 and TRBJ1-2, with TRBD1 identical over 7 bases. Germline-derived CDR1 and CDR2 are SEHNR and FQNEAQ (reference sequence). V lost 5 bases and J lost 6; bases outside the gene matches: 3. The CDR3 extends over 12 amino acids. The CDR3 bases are TGTGCCAGCAGCGACAGGGTCCATGGCTACACCTTC. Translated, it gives CASSDRVHGYTF.

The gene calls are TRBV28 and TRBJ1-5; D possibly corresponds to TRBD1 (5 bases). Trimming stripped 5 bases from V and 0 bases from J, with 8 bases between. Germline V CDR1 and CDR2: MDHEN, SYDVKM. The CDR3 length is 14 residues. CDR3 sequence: CASSLGLSNQPQHF. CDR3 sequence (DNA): TGTGCCAGCAGTCTGGGGCTTAGCAATCAGCCCCAGCATTTT.

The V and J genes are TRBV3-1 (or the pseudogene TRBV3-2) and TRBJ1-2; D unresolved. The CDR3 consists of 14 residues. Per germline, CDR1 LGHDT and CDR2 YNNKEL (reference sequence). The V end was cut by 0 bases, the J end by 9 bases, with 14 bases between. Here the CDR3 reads CASSQDNSGSRYTF. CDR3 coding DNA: TGTGCCAGCAGCCAAGATAATTCCGGGTCTCGCTACACCTTC.

The CDR3 DNA reads TGTGCCAGCAGAGCGAATGGACAGCCACCCACTGAAGCTTTCTTT. Translating gives CASRANGQPPTEAFF. V usage is TRBV6-4 and J usage is TRBJ1-1; TRBD1 is a possible D gene (6 bases). V was pared by 6 bases and J by 4 bases, with 18 bases between. CDR3 length: 15 residues. Germline CDR1 and CDR2: MRHNA and SNTAGT.

The CDR3 region is CATQVASGNTEAFF. As DNA, the CDR3 is TGTGCCACCCAGGTAGCGAGCGGGAACACTGAAGCTTTCTTT. The V call is TRBV10-3, the J call TRBJ1-1; unclear D gene. Germline V CDR1 and CDR2: ENHRY, SYGVKD. This CDR3 contains 14 residues. V gave up 10 bases and J gave up 1 base, with 16 bases separating them.

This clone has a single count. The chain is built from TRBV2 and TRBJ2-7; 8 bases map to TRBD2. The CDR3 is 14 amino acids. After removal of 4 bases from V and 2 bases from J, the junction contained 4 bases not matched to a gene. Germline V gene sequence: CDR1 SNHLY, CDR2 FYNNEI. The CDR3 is CASSGGSGAYEQYF. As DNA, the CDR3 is TGTGCCAGCAGTGGAGGTAGCGGGGCCTACGAGCAGTACTTC.

CDR3 protein: CASSLYGQINSPLHF. The DNA of the CDR3 is TGCGCCAGCAGCTTGTATGGGCAGATAAATTCACCCCTCCACTTT. V gene TRBV5-1 combines with J gene TRBJ1-6; D not resolved. CDR3 length: 15 amino acids. V dropped 1 base and J dropped 7 bases, with 12 bases sitting between them. Germline assignment: CDR1 SGHRS and CDR2 YFSETQ.

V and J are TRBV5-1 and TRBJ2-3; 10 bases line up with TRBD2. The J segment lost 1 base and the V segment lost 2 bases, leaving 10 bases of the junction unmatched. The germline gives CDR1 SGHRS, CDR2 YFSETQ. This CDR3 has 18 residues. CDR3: CASSLSGGAHSRTDTQYF. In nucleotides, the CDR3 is TGCGCCAGCAGCTTAAGCGGGGGGGCCCATTCTCGCACAGATACGCAGTATTTT.

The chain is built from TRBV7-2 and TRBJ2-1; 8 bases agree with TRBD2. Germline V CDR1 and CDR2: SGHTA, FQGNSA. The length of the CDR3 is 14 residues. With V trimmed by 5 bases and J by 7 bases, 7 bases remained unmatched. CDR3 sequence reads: CASSRGGSINEQFF. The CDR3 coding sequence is TGTGCCAGCAGCCGGGGGGGCTCGATAAATGAGCAGTTCTTC.

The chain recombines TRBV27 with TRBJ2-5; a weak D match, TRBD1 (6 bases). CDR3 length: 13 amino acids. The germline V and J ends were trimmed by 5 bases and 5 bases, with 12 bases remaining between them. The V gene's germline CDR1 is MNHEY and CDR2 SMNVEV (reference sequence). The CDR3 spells CASSRQVDETQYF. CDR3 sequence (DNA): TGTGCCAGCAGTCGACAGGTGGATGAGACCCAGTACTTC.

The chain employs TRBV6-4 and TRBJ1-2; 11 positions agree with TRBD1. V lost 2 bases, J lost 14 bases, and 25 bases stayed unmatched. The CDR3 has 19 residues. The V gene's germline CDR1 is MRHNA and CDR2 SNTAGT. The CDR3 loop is CASSDHSIPPLSGQGVYTF. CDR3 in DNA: TGTGCCAGCAGTGACCACTCGATCCCCCCCCTGTCGGGACAGGGGGTGTATACCTTC.

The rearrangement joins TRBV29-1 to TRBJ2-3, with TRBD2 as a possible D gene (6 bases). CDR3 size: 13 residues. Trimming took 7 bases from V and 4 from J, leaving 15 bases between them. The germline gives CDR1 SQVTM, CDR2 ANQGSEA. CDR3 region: CSAGLRAADTQYF. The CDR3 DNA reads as TGCAGCGCGGGACTCCGCGCGGCAGATACGCAGTATTTT.

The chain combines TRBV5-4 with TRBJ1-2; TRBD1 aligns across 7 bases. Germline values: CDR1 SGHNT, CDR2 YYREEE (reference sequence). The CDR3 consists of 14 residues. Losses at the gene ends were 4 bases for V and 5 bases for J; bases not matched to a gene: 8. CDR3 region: CASSLVGQDYGYTF. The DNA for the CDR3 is TGTGCCAGCAGCCTGGTCGGACAGGATTATGGCTACACCTTC.

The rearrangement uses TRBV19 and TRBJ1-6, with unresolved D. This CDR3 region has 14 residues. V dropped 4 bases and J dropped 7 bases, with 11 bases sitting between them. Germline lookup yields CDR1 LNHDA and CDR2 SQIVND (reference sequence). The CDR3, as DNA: TGTGCCAGTAGTACCCCCAACCTAAATTCACCCCTCCACTTT. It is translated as CASSTPNLNSPLHF.

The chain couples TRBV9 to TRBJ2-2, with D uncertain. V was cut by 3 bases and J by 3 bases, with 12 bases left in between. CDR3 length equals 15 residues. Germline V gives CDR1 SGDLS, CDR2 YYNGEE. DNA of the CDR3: TGTGCCAGCAGCGAGACTTTGAGCTACACCGGGGAGCTGTTTTTT. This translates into CASSETLSYTGELFF.

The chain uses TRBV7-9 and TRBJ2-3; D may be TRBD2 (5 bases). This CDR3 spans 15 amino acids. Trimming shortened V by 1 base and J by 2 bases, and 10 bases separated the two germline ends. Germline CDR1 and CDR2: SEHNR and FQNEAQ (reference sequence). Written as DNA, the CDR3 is TGTGCCAGCAGCTTAGAAGGGAGTTCCACAGATACGCAGTATTTT. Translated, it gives CASSLEGSSTDTQYF.

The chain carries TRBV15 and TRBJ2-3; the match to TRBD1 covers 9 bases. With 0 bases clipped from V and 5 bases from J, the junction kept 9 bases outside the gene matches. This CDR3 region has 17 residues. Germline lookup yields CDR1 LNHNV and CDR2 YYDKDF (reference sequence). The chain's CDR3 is CATSREDRGFGLDTQYF. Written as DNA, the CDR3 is TGTGCCACCAGCAGAGAGGACAGGGGATTTGGTTTAGATACGCAGTATTTT.

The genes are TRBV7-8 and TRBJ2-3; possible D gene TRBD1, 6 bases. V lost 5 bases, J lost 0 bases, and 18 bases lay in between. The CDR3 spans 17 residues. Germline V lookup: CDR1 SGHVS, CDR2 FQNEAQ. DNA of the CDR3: TGTGCCAGCAGCCCGGTTGGGCAGGGGTCTAGCACAGATACGCAGTATTTT. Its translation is CASSPVGQGSSTDTQYF.

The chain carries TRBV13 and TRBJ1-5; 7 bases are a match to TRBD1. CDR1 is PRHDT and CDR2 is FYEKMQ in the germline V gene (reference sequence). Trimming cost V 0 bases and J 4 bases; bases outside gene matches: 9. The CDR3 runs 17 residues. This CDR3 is CASSLGLATGRNQPQHF. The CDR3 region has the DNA TGTGCCAGCAGCTTAGGCTTGGCGACAGGGAGGAATCAGCCCCAGCATTTT.

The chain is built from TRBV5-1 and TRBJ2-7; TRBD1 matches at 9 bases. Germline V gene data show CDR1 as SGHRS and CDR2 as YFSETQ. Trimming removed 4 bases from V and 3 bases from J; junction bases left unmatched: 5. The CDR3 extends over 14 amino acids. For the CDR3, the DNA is TGCGCCAGCAGCCGATCGGACAGGGGCTACGAGCAGTACTTC. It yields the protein CASSRSDRGYEQYF.

CDR3 residues: CASSLTSGGYTGELFF. The DNA for the CDR3 is TGTGCCAGCAGCTTAACGAGCGGGGGATACACCGGGGAGCTGTTTTTT. J is TRBJ2-2 and V is TRBV7-3, with 8 bases that match TRBD2. The V segment lost 0 bases and the J segment 3 bases; nucleotides outside the gene matches: 3. The CDR3 is made up of 16 amino acids. Germline CDR1 is SGHTA and CDR2 is FQGTGA. The whole variable domain, filled in from reference TRBV7-3 and TRBJ2-2, reads GAGVSQTPSNKVTEKGKYVELRCDPISGHTALYWYRQSLGQGPEFLIYFQGTGAADDSGLPNDRFFAVRPEGSVSTLKIQRTERGDSAVYLCASSLTSGGYTGELFFGEGSRLTVL.